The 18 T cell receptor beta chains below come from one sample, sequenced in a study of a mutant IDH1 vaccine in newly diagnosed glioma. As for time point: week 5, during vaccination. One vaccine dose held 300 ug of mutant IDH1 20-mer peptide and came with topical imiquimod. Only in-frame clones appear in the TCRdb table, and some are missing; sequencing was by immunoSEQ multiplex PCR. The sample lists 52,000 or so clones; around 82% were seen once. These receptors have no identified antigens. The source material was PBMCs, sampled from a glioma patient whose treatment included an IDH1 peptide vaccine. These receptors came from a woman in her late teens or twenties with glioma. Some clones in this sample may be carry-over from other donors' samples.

The CDR3 region has the DNA TGTGCCAGCAGCTTGACCGGGACAGGCCCTTACGAGCAGTACTTC. It translates to CASSLTGTGPYEQYF. The chain couples TRBV7-6 to TRBJ2-7, with 8 nucleotides matching TRBD1. The CDR3 consists of 15 residues. Germline loops: CDR1 SGHVS, CDR2 FNYEAQ. V shed 3 bases, J shed 4 bases, and the junction held 8 bases outside the gene matches.

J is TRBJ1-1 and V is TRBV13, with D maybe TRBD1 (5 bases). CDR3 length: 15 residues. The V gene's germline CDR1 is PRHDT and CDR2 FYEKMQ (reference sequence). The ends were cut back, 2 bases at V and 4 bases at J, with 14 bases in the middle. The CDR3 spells CASSLNRGFGTEAFF. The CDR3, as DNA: TGTGCCAGCAGCTTAAATCGGGGGTTTGGCACTGAAGCTTTCTTT.

The CDR3 DNA follows: TGCGCCAGCAGCCAGAAAACAGGGACCTCCTCCTACGAGCAGTACTTC. This codes for CASSQKTGTSSYEQYF. The chain links TRBV4-1 to TRBJ2-7; D possibly corresponds to TRBD1 (6 bases). Germline CDR1 is MGHRA and CDR2 is YSYEKL. The CDR3 contains 16 residues. V lost 3 bases to trimming and J lost 0 bases, with 15 bases between them.

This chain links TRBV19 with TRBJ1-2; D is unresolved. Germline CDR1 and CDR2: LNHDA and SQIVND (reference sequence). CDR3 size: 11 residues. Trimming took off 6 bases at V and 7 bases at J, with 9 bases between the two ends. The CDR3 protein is CASSPKVGYTF. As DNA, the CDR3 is TGTGCCAGTAGCCCGAAGGTTGGCTACACCTTC. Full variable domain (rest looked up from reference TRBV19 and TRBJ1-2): DGGITQSPKYLFRKEGQNVTLSCEQNLNHDAMYWYRQDPGQGLRLIYYSQIVNDFQKGDIAEGYSVSREKKESFPLTVTSAQKNPTAFYLCASSPKVGYTFGSGTRLTVV.

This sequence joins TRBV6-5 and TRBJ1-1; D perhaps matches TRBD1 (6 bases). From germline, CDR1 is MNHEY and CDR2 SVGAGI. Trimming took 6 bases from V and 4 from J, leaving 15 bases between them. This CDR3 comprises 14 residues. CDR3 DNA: TGTGCCAGCAGCTTCCTCGGGGGGGCCACTGAAGCTTTCTTT. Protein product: CASSFLGGATEAFF.

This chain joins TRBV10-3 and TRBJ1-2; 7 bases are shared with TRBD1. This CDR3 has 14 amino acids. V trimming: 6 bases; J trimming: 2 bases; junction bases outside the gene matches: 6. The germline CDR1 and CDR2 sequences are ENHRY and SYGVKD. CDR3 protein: CAIRTNRGNYGYTF. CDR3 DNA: TGTGCCATCAGGACAAACAGGGGAAACTATGGCTACACCTTC.

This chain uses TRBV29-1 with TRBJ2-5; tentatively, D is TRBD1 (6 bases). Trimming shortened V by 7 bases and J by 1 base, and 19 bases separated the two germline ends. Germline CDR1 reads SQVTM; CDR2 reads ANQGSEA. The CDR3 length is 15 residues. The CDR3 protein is CSARLLSGAQETQYF. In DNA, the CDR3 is TGCAGCGCCCGTTTGCTTTCAGGGGCCCAAGAGACCCAGTACTTC.

CDR3 sequence reads: CSVATGHYGYTF. The CDR3 DNA follows: TGCAGCGTTGCGACAGGCCACTATGGCTACACCTTC. The chain uses TRBV29-1 and TRBJ1-2; D is perhaps TRBD1 (6 bases). The CDR3 runs 12 residues. In germline, CDR1 is SQVTM, CDR2 ANQGSEA. V gave up 4 bases and J gave up 3 bases, with 9 bases separating them.

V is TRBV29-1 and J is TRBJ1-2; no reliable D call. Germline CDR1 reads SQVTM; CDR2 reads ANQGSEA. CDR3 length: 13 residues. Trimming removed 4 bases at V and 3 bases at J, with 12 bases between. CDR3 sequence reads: CSVVVDFYYGYTF. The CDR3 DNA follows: TGCAGCGTTGTTGTGGATTTCTACTATGGCTACACCTTC.

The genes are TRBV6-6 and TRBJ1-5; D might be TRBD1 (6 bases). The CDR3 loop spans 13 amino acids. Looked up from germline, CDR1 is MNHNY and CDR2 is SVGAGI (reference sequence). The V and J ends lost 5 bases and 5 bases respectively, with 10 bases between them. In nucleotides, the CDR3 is TGTGCCAGCAGTGCAGGGGTGGATCAGCCCCAGCATTTT. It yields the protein CASSAGVDQPQHF.

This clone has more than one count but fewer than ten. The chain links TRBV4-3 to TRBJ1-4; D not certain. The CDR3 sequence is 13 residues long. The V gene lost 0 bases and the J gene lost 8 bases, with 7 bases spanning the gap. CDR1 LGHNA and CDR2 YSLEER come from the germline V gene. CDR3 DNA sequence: TGCGCCAGCAGCCAAGATTTCCAGGAAAAACTGTTTTTT. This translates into CASSQDFQEKLFF.

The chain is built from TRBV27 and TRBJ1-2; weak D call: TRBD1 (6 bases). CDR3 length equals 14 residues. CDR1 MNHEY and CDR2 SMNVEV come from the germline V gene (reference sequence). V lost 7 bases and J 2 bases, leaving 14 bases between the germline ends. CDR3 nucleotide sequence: TGTGCCAGCAAGGGGGGGCGCGGGAACTATGGCTACACCTTC. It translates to CASKGGRGNYGYTF.

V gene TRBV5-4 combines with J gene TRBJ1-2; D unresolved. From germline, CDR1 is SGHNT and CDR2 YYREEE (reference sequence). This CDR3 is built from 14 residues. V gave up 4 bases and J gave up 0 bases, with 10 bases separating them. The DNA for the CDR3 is TGTGCCAGCAGCGGACCACGAACTAACTATGGCTACACCTTC. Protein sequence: CASSGPRTNYGYTF.

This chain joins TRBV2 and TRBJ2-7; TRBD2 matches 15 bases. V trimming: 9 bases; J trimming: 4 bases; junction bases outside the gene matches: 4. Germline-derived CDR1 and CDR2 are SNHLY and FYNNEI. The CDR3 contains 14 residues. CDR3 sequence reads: CASTGTSGRYEQYF. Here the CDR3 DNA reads TGTGCCAGTACGGGGACTAGCGGGAGGTACGAGCAGTACTTC.

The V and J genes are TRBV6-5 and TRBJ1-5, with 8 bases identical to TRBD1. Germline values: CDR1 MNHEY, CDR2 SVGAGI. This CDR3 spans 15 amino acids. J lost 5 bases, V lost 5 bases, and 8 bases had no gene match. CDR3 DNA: TGTGCCAGCAGTCGGACAGGGAACAATTATCAGCCCCAGCATTTT. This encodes CASSRTGNNYQPQHF.

For the CDR3, the DNA is TGCGCCAGCAGCTTGGCAGCGGTCGAGCAGTTCTTC. Its translation is CASSLAAVEQFF. The rearrangement joins TRBV5-1 to TRBJ2-1, with a weak D call TRBD2 (5 bases). The CDR3 is 12 residues long. Trimming left V 0 bases short and J 10 bases short, with 8 bases between. Germline V gene sequence: CDR1 SGHRS, CDR2 YFSETQ.

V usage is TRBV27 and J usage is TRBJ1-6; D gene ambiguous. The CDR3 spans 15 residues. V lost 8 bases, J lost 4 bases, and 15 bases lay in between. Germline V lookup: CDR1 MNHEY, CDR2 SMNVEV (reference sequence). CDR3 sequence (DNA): TGTGCCAGCTCTACGCCGGGTGGTTATAATTCACCCCTCCACTTT. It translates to CASSTPGGYNSPLHF.

CDR3 region: CASSQVEQSAEQYF. The CDR3 nucleotides read TGCGCCAGCAGCCAAGTAGAACAGTCCGCCGAGCAGTACTTC. V usage is TRBV4-3 and J usage is TRBJ2-7; no definite D call. This CDR3 comprises 14 residues. Germline CDR1 reads LGHNA; CDR2 reads YSLEER. The germline V and J ends were trimmed by 1 base and 6 bases, with 13 bases remaining between them.